A single sample gave rise to the 22 T cell receptor beta chains below, sequenced in a study of cytomegalovirus exposure and HLA in healthy donors. PCR employed 60 Vbeta and 13 Jbeta primers. Here immunoSEQ multiplex PCR was the method, and the copy in TCRdb shows in-frame clones only, minus some. The profile covers some 150,000 clones, with approximately 80% appearing a single time and under 2% taken by the ten largest. The sequenced sample consisted of PBMCs. Receptor source: a young woman in good health and CMV-seronegative.

The CDR3 nucleotides are TGTGCCAGCAGTGTGGCCGTTGAAGCTTTCTTT. As protein: CASSVAVEAFF. The V gene is TRBV2, the J gene TRBJ1-1; D ambiguous. Trimming shortened V by 4 bases and J by 7 bases, and 7 bases separated the two germline ends. Germline values: CDR1 SNHLY, CDR2 FYNNEI. There are 11 residues in the CDR3.

This clone was counted between two and nine times. The genes are TRBV27 and TRBJ1-6, with D maybe TRBD1 (5 bases). V dropped 7 bases and J dropped 2 bases, with 15 bases sitting between them. Germline-derived CDR1 and CDR2 are MNHEY and SMNVEV (reference sequence). The CDR3 is 16 amino acids. CDR3 sequence: CASTPKWGAYNSPLHF. DNA of the CDR3: TGTGCCAGCACTCCTAAGTGGGGGGCCTATAATTCACCCCTCCACTTT.

V is TRBV14 and J is TRBJ1-3; D not certain. Trimming took 4 bases from V and 2 from J, leaving 12 bases between them. Germline loops: CDR1 SGHDN, CDR2 FVKESK. The length of the CDR3 is 15 residues. The CDR3 DNA reads TGTGCCAGCAGCCGTCCGCAGGCCCCTGGAAACACCATATATTTT. Translating gives CASSRPQAPGNTIYF.

The genes are TRBV5-4 and TRBJ2-5; D remains ambiguous. The DNA end is a closer match to TRBJ2-7, so the J assignment may be wrong. The CDR3 is 13 residues long. Germline V gene sequence: CDR1 SGHNT, CDR2 YYREEE (reference sequence). CDR3 nucleotide sequence: TGTGCCAGCAAACAGCCCGATACCTACGAGCAGTACTTC. This translates into CASKQPDTYEQYF.

This clone was observed a handful of times. J is TRBJ1-2 and V is TRBV19, with D unresolved. V dropped 6 bases and J dropped 4 bases, with 9 bases sitting between them. Per the germline V gene, CDR1 is LNHDA and CDR2 is SQIVND (reference sequence). The CDR3 is 12 amino acids. The CDR3 reads CASRSGLYGYTF. The CDR3 DNA reads TGTGCCAGTAGATCCGGTCTCTATGGCTACACCTTC.

This chain uses TRBV5-4 with TRBJ1-1; no clear D gene. V was pared by 6 bases and J by 1 base, with 10 bases between. The V gene's germline CDR1 is SGHNT and CDR2 YYREEE (reference sequence). The CDR3 contains 13 residues. CDR3 sequence reads: CASNMEGNTEAFF. CDR3 nucleotide sequence: TGTGCCAGCAACATGGAGGGGAACACTGAAGCTTTCTTT.

V is TRBV9 and J is TRBJ2-5, with 7 bases matching TRBD1. Germline-derived CDR1 and CDR2 are SGDLS and YYNGEE. The CDR3 contains 15 residues. J was trimmed by 3 bases and V by 0 bases; bases with no gene match: 5. The CDR3 nucleotides are TGTGCCAGCAGCGTAGTAGGGACAGAAAAAGAGACCCAGTACTTC. Protein: CASSVVGTEKETQYF.

This sequence joins TRBV6-6 and TRBJ1-1, with D possibly matching TRBD1 (6 bases). Germline CDR1 and CDR2: MNHNY and SVGAGI (reference sequence). V lost 5 bases and J lost 8, with 24 bases in between. CDR3 length: 16 residues. The CDR3, as DNA: TGTGCCAGCAGTACCACAGGGCGTAAGGGGTCCGACGAAGCTTTCTTT. It is translated as CASSTTGRKGSDEAFF.

This clone appeared a few times. The chain combines TRBV5-1 with TRBJ2-2, with TRBD2 identical over 9 bases. The CDR3 is 16 amino acids. Germline trimming cut 5 bases from V and 4 bases from J; bases unmatched to any gene: 9. Per the germline V gene, CDR1 is SGHRS and CDR2 is YFSETQ. CDR3 protein: CASSPSSGGLTGELFF. CDR3 bases: TGCGCCAGCAGTCCGAGTAGCGGGGGCCTCACCGGGGAGCTGTTTTTT.

This chain joins TRBV28 and TRBJ1-2; possible D gene TRBD1, 6 bases. Germline CDR1 MDHEN, CDR2 SYDVKM. V shed 5 bases and J shed 3 bases, with 16 bases lying between them. The CDR3 sequence is 15 residues long. The CDR3, as DNA: TGTGCCAGCAGTACACCCGCCGCAGGGGACTATGGCTACACCTTC. This encodes CASSTPAAGDYGYTF.

This clone appeared a few times. The chain has TRBV19 and TRBJ1-1; 11 bases map to TRBD1. The germline gives CDR1 LNHDA, CDR2 SQIVND (reference sequence). Trimming cost V 7 bases and J 6 bases; bases outside gene matches: 7. The CDR3 runs to 14 residues. The CDR3 nucleotides are TGTGCCAGTATCGTGGACAGGGGGCAGTCTGAAGCTTTCTTT. Translating it yields CASIVDRGQSEAFF.

CDR3 in DNA: TGTGCCAGCAGCCGAGGACAGGGGAGGGAAAAACTGTTTTTT. Its protein is CASSRGQGREKLFF. The V call is TRBV7-9, the J call TRBJ1-4; 9 bases line up with TRBD1. CDR1 and CDR2 (germline): SEHNR, FQNEAQ (reference sequence). Trimming at V came to 5 bases and at J to 8 bases, leaving 6 bases not matched to a gene. This CDR3 has 14 amino acids. The full variable domain, completed using reference TRBV7-9 and TRBJ1-4, is DTGVSQNPRHKITKRGQNVTFRCDPISEHNRLYWYRQTLGQGPEFLTYFQNEAQLEKSRLLSDRFSAERPKGSFSTLEIQRTEQGDSAMYLCASSRGQGREKLFFGSGTQLSVL.

This rearrangement joins TRBV6-5 to TRBJ2-5, with TRBD1 matching over 10 bases. Germline CDR1 is MNHEY and CDR2 is SVGAGI. There are 14 residues in the CDR3. V lost 6 bases, J lost 5 bases, and 6 bases stayed unmatched. The DNA of the CDR3 is TGTGCCAGCAGAAAGGGACAGGGGTTTGAGACCCAGTACTTC. Protein sequence: CASRKGQGFETQYF.

This clone was seen only once. At the DNA level, this CDR3 is encoded by other sequences in the same sample as well. The chain uses TRBV5-1 and TRBJ2-5; 14 bases map to TRBD2. CDR1 is SGHRS and CDR2 is YFSETQ in the germline V gene. This CDR3 is 16 amino acids long. With 0 bases clipped from V and 5 bases from J, the junction kept 3 bases outside the gene matches. CDR3 sequence reads: CASSLGLAGGPETQYF. The CDR3 DNA reads as TGCGCCAGCAGCTTGGGACTAGCGGGGGGGCCCGAGACCCAGTACTTC.

For this clone: Other DNA sequences within the sample encode an identical CDR3. The V gene is TRBV19, the J gene TRBJ1-1; unclear D gene. Germline loops: CDR1 LNHDA, CDR2 SQIVND (reference sequence). The CDR3 runs to 15 residues. V was cut by 3 bases and J by 1 base, with 12 bases left in between. Here the CDR3 reads CASSIFEERNTEAFF. CDR3 nucleotide sequence: TGTGCCAGTAGTATCTTCGAGGAGCGGAACACTGAAGCTTTCTTT.

V gene TRBV30 combines with J gene TRBJ1-5; 9 bases map to TRBD1. The trim removed 3 bases at V and 3 bases at J, leaving 6 bases unmatched. CDR1 and CDR2 from the germline V gene are GTSNPN and SVGIG (reference sequence). The CDR3 covers 15 residues. As DNA, the CDR3 is TGTGCCTGGAGGACAGGGGGGGATTACAATCAGCCCCAGCATTTT. This codes for CAWRTGGDYNQPQHF.

The V call is TRBV14, the J call TRBJ1-6, with unresolved D. This CDR3 region has 14 residues. Between the trimmed V and J ends, which lost 1 base and 4 bases, there was a span of 5 bases. CDR1 SGHDN and CDR2 FVKESK come from the germline V gene. The CDR3 coding sequence is TGTGCCAGCAGCCAAGGGCAGTATAATTCACCCCTCCACTTT. Its translation is CASSQGQYNSPLHF.

This chain joins TRBV28 and TRBJ1-4; D is perhaps TRBD1 (5 bases). The germline V gene encodes CDR1 MDHEN and CDR2 SYDVKM. Trimming stripped 2 bases from V and 10 bases from J, with 17 bases between. The CDR3 runs 15 residues. CDR3 protein: CASSLGLAGQGKLFF. CDR3 nucleotide sequence: TGTGCCAGCAGTTTAGGCCTCGCAGGGCAGGGAAAACTGTTTTTT.

The chain is built from TRBV11-2 and TRBJ2-7; the D gene is possibly TRBD1 (6 bases). The CDR3 spans 12 residues. The germline gives CDR1 SGHAT, CDR2 FQNNGV. Trimming shortened V by 5 bases and J by 4 bases, and 9 bases separated the two germline ends. The CDR3, as DNA: TGTGCCAGCAGCCCCCAGGGGTACGAGCAGTACTTC. It translates to CASSPQGYEQYF.

This clone was picked up one time. The chain is built from TRBV10-2 and TRBJ1-2; no clear D. The CDR3 loop spans 16 amino acids. CDR1 WSHSY and CDR2 SAAADI come from the germline V gene. Trimming pared 4 bases from V and 7 bases from J, leaving 22 bases between. The chain's CDR3 is CASSGGVGSVRRGYTF. CDR3 bases: TGCGCCAGCAGTGGTGGTGTCGGGTCCGTTCGTCGTGGCTACACCTTC.

This clone was seen more than once but under ten times. The CDR3 region is CASSESGGPTYEQYF. The CDR3, as DNA: TGTGCCAGCAGCGAAAGCGGGGGGCCAACCTACGAGCAGTACTTC. The chain is built from TRBV7-2 and TRBJ2-7, with TRBD2 matching over 9 bases. Germline V lookup: CDR1 SGHTA, CDR2 FQGNSA. CDR3 length equals 15 residues. V shed 5 bases, J shed 2 bases, and the junction held 7 bases outside the gene matches.

The V call is TRBV18, the J call TRBJ1-1, with D perhaps TRBD1 (5 bases). V lost 7 bases and J 0 bases, leaving 9 bases between the germline ends. Germline CDR1 is KGHSH and CDR2 is LQKENI. This CDR3 has 13 residues. The CDR3 DNA reads as TGTGCCAGCTATGGGGGGTTGAACACTGAAGCTTTCTTT. Its protein is CASYGGLNTEAFF.